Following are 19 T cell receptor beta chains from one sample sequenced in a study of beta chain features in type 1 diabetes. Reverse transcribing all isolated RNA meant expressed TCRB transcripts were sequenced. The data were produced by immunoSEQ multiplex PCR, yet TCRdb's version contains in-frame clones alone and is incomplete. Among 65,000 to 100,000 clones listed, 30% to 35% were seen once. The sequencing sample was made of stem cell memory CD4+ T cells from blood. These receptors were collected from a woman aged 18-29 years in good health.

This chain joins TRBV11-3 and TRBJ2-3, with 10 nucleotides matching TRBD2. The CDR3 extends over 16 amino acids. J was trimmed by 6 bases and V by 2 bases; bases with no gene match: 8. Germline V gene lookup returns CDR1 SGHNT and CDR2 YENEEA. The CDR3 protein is CASSLPSGSGVDTQYF. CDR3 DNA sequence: TGTGCCAGCAGCTTACCTAGCGGGAGTGGTGTGGATACGCAGTATTTT.

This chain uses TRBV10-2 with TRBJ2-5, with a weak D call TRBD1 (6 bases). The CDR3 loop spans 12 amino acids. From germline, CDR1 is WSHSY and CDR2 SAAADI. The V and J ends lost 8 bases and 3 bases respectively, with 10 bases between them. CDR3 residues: CASGTREETQYF. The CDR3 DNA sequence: TGCGCCAGCGGGACACGAGAAGAGACCCAGTACTTC.

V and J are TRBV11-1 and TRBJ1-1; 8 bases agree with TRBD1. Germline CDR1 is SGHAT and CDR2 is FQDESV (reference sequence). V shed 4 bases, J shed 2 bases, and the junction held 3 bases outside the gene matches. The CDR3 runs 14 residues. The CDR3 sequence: CASSSGQGNTEAFF. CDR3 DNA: TGTGCCAGCAGCTCCGGACAGGGCAACACTGAAGCTTTCTTT. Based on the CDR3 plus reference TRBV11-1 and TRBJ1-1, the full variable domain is EAEVAQSPRYKITEKSQAVAFWCDPISGHATLYWYRQILGQGPELLVQFQDESVVDDSQLPKDRFSAERLKGVDSTLKIQPAELGDSAMYLCASSSGQGNTEAFFGQGTRLTVV.

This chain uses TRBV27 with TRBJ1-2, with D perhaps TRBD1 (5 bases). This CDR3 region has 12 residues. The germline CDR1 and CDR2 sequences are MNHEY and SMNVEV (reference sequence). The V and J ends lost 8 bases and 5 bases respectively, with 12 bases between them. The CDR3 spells CASGQGTYGYTF. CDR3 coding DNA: TGTGCCAGCGGGCAGGGCACTTATGGCTACACCTTC.

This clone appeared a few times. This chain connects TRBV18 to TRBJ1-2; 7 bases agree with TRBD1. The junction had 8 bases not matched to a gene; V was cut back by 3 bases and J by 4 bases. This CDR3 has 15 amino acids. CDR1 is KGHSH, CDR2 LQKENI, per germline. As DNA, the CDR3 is TGTGCCAGCTCACCTGGCGGACAGGCGTTCTATGGCTACACCTTC. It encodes CASSPGGQAFYGYTF.

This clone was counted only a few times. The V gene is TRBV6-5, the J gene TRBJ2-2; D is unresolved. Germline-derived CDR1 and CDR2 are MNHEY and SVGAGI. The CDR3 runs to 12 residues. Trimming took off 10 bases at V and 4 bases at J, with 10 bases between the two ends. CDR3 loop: CATYSGTGELFF. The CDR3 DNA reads TGTGCCACCTATTCCGGCACCGGGGAGCTGTTTTTT.

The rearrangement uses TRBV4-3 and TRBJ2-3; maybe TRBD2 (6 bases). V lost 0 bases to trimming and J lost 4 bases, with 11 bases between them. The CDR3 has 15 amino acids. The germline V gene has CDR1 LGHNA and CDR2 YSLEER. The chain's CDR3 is CASSQEGGVADTQYF. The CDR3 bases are TGCGCCAGCAGCCAAGAGGGAGGAGTGGCAGATACGCAGTATTTT.

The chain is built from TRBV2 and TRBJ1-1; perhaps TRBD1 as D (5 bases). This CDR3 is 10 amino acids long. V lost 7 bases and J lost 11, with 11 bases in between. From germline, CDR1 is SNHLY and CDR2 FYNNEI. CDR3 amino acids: CASTRVYAFF. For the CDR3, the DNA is TGTGCCAGCACCAGGGTGTACGCTTTCTTT.

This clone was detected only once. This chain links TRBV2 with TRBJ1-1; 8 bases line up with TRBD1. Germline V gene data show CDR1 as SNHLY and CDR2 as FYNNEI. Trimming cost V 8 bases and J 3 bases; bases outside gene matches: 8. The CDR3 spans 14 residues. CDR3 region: CASGRDRYDTEAFF. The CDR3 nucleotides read TGTGCCAGCGGCCGGGACAGGTACGACACTGAAGCTTTCTTT.

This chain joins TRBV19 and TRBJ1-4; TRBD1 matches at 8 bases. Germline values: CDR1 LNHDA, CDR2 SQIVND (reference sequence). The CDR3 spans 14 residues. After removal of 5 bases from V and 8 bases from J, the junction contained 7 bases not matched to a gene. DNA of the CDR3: TGTGCCAGTAGTTTCGACAGGGGCGGAGAAAAACTGTTTTTT. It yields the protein CASSFDRGGEKLFF.

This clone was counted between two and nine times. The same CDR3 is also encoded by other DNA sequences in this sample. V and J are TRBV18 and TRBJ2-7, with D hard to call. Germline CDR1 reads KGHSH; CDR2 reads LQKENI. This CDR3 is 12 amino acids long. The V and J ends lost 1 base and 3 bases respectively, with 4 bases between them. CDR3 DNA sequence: TGTGCCAGCTCACCACGGAGCTACGAGCAGTACTTC. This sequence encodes CASSPRSYEQYF.

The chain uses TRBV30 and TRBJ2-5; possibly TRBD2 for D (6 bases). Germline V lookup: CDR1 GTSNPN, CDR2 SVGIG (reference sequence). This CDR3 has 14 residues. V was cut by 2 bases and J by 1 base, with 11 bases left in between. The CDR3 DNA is TGTGCCTGGAGTCTAGGACTAATCCAAGAGACCCAGTACTTC. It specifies CAWSLGLIQETQYF.

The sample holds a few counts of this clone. CDR3 nucleotides: TGTGCCAGCACCCGGGGGAGGCGGCGGGAAAAACTGTTTTTT. It specifies CASTRGRRREKLFF. V usage is TRBV7-3 and J usage is TRBJ1-4; a possible D gene is TRBD1 (5 bases). The germline CDR1 and CDR2 sequences are SGHTA and FQGTGA. V lost 7 bases, J lost 8 bases, and 17 bases lay in between. This CDR3 has 14 residues.

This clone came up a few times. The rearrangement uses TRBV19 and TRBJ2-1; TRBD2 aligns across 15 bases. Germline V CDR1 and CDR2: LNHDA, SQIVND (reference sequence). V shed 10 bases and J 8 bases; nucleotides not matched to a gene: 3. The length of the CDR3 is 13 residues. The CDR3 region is CATRTSGGDEQFF. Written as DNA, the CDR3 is TGTGCCACAAGGACTAGCGGGGGGGATGAGCAGTTCTTC.

CDR3 DNA sequence: TGTGCCAGCAGCGTAGAACCACTACGGGAGCAGTACTTC. This encodes CASSVEPLREQYF. The rearrangement links TRBV9 to TRBJ2-7, with D uncertain. V dropped 0 bases and J dropped 7 bases, with 11 bases sitting between them. The CDR3 covers 13 residues. Germline CDR1 SGDLS, CDR2 YYNGEE.

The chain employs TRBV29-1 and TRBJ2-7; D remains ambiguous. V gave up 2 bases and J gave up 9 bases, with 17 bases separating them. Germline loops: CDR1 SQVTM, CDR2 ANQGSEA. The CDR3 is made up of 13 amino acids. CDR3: CSVESDFPPGQYF. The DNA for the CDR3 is TGCAGCGTTGAAAGCGATTTTCCCCCGGGGCAGTACTTC.

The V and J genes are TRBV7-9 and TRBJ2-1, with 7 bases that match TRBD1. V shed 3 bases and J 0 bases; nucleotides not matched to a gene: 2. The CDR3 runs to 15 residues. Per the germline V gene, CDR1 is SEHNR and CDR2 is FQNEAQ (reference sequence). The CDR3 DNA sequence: TGTGCCAGCAGCTTGACAGGGAGCTCCTACAATGAGCAGTTCTTC. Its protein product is CASSLTGSSYNEQFF.

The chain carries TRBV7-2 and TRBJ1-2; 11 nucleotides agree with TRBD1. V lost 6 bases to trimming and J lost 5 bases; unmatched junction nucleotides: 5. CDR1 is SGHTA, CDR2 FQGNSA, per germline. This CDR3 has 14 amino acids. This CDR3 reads CASRWDRGRYGYTF. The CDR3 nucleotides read TGTGCCAGCAGATGGGACAGGGGGAGATATGGCTACACCTTC.

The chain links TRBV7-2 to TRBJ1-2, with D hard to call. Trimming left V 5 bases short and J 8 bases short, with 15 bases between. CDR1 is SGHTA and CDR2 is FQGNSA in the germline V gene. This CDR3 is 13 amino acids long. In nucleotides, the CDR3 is TGTGCCAGCAGCCCCTCCGGGGTGTTGGGCTACACCTTC. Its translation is CASSPSGVLGYTF. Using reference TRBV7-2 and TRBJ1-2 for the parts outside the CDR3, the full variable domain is GAGVSQSPSNKVTEKGKDVELRCDPISGHTALYWYRQSLGQGLEFLIYFQGNSAPDKSGLPSDRFSAERTGGSVSTLTIQRTQQEDSAVYLCASSPSGVLGYTFGSGTRLTVV.